The 7 T cell receptor beta chains listed next were all sequenced from one sample in a study of cytomegalovirus exposure and HLA in healthy donors. PCR used 60 Vbeta primers and 13 Jbeta primers. TCRdb's table, derived via immunoSEQ multiplex PCR, lists solely in-frame clones and lacks some. This sample has some 170,000 clones, with roughly 79% found just once. The sample taken for sequencing was PBMCs. The source of these receptors is a man aged 18 to 29 in good health and CMV-seropositive.

This clone was seen only a few times. The chain combines TRBV5-4 with TRBJ1-1; D possibly corresponds to TRBD1 (6 bases). V lost 0 bases to trimming and J lost 2 bases, with 8 bases between them. This CDR3 has 14 amino acids. Germline V gives CDR1 SGHNT, CDR2 YYREEE (reference sequence). CDR3 coding DNA: TGTGCCAGCAGCTTGGGGGGGCCCAACACTGAAGCTTTCTTT. It yields the protein CASSLGGPNTEAFF.

The CDR3 nucleotides read TGCAGCTCCTCAGCGGGAGGGCCGGGAGAGACCCAGTACTTC. Translated, it gives CSSSAGGPGETQYF. The chain couples TRBV29-1 to TRBJ2-5; 10 bases line up with TRBD2. The length of the CDR3 is 14 residues. J lost 4 bases, V lost 8 bases, and 10 bases had no gene match. Germline-derived CDR1 and CDR2 are SQVTM and ANQGSEA.

The CDR3 DNA sequence: TGTGCCAGCAGTTCAATACGGGGGTTATACGAGCAGTACTTC. Its protein product is CASSSIRGLYEQYF. This chain connects TRBV28 to TRBJ2-7; possibly TRBD2 for D (6 bases). This CDR3 region has 14 residues. The ends were cut back, 4 bases at V and 4 bases at J, with 14 bases in the middle. The V gene's germline CDR1 is MDHEN and CDR2 SYDVKM.

This clone was seen just once. The chain recombines TRBV2 with TRBJ1-2, with D uncertain. Germline V gene data show CDR1 as SNHLY and CDR2 as FYNNEI. The CDR3 extends over 15 amino acids. Trimming took 9 bases from V and 3 from J, leaving 20 bases between them. CDR3 sequence (DNA): TGTGCCAGAGGGAGGATGGATGGGAGGGACTATGGCTACACCTTC. Protein: CARGRMDGRDYGYTF.

This chain connects TRBV9 to TRBJ1-3; 10 bases align to TRBD1. Germline-derived CDR1 and CDR2 are SGDLS and YYNGEE. Trimming cost V 5 bases and J 2 bases; bases outside gene matches: 4. This CDR3 spans 15 amino acids. CDR3 coding DNA: TGTGCCAGCAGTATAGGACAGGGGGCTGGAAACACCATATATTTT. Translation: CASSIGQGAGNTIYF.

The chain uses TRBV10-3 and TRBJ2-7; 7 positions agree with TRBD2. CDR1 is ENHRY and CDR2 is SYGVKD in the germline V gene. The CDR3 sequence is 15 residues long. V shed 0 bases, J shed 3 bases, and the junction held 5 bases outside the gene matches. The CDR3 region is CAISESTGGLYEQYF. CDR3 DNA: TGTGCCATCAGTGAGTCGACGGGAGGTCTCTACGAGCAGTACTTC.

The chain has TRBV11-2 and TRBJ2-7; 10 nucleotides align to TRBD1. Germline CDR1 SGHAT, CDR2 FQNNGV. This CDR3 is 17 amino acids long. V dropped 0 bases and J dropped 3; count of bases not matched to a gene: 8. CDR3: CASSLDPRTGGIYEQYF. DNA for the CDR3: TGTGCCAGCAGCTTAGATCCCAGGACAGGGGGAATCTACGAGCAGTACTTC.